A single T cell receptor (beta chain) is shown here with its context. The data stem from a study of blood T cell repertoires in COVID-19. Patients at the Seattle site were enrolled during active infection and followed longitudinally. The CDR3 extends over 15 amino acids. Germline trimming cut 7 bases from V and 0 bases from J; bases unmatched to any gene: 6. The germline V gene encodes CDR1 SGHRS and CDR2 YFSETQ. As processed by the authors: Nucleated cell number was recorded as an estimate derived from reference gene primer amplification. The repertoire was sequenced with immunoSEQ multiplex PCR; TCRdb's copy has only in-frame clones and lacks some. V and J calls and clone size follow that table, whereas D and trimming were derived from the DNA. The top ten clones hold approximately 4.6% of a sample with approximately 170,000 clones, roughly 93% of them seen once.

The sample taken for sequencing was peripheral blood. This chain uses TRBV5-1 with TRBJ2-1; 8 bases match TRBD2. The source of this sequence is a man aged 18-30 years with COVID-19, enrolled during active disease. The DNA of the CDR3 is TGCGCCAGCCGCCAGCGGGAGAGCTCCTACAATGAGCAGTTCTTC. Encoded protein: CASRQRESSYNEQFF.